This passage covers 25 T cell receptor beta chains from one sample sequenced in a study of shared clonotypes between healthy human individuals (dated by TCRdb to about 2020). The protocol used for the library was the immunoSEQ multiplex PCR assay. Not all clones reach the TCRdb copy of this immuneACCESS table, which keeps in-frame sequences only. Checked studies attribute under half of the gap to unresolved V genes and leave the rest unexplained. Within this sample are 2,500,000 or so clones, with over 85% of them counted one time only. Under 0.15% of the sample rests with the top ten. The sequenced sample was naive CD4+ T cells sorted from blood. This sample's cell subset or site label indicates: CD45RA+ positively selected. These receptors were taken from a man younger than 30 in good health.

This sequence joins TRBV19 and TRBJ2-1, with 15 bases lining up with TRBD2. The CDR3 runs 17 residues. Germline lookup yields CDR1 LNHDA and CDR2 SQIVND (reference sequence). V was pared by 5 bases and J by 2 bases, with 4 bases of the junction left unmatched. Here the CDR3 reads CASSGTSGGLTYNEQFF. The CDR3 bases are TGTGCCAGTAGTGGGACTAGCGGGGGGTTAACCTACAATGAGCAGTTCTTC.

The chain carries TRBV5-6 and TRBJ2-2; tentatively, D is TRBD2 (6 bases). Trimming took 0 bases from V and 1 from J, leaving 13 bases between them. The CDR3 contains 17 residues. In germline, CDR1 is SGHDT, CDR2 YYEEEE. The CDR3 protein is CASSLDLAGMNTGELFF. The CDR3, as DNA: TGTGCCAGCAGCTTGGATCTCGCGGGGATGAACACCGGGGAGCTGTTTTTT.

The chain employs TRBV4-1 and TRBJ1-4, with D perhaps matching TRBD1 (5 bases). The CDR3 has 14 residues. The ends were cut back, 2 bases at V and 5 bases at J, with 9 bases in the middle. Per germline, CDR1 MGHRA and CDR2 YSYEKL. CDR3 nucleotide sequence: TGCGCCAGCAGCCAATACAGGTTCAATGAAAAACTGTTTTTT. Protein sequence: CASSQYRFNEKLFF.

The chain couples TRBV5-6 to TRBJ2-3, with a possible D match to TRBD2 (6 bases). Germline assignment: CDR1 SGHDT and CDR2 YYEEEE. The CDR3 covers 15 residues. The V and J ends lost 3 bases and 1 base respectively, with 12 bases between them. CDR3 sequence: CASSSGTGRTDTQYF. In nucleotides, the CDR3 is TGTGCCAGCAGCTCCGGGACTGGACGCACAGATACGCAGTATTTT.

This rearrangement joins TRBV5-1 to TRBJ2-7, with 10 bases that match TRBD1. The CDR3 is 14 residues long. V shed 4 bases and J 2 bases; nucleotides not matched to a gene: 3. CDR1 and CDR2 from the germline V gene are SGHRS and YFSETQ. CDR3 DNA: TGCGCCAGCAGCCAGGGACAGGGGACCTACGAGCAGTACTTC. Its translation is CASSQGQGTYEQYF.

This chain joins TRBV18 and TRBJ2-7; 9 bases agree with TRBD1. Germline CDR1 is KGHSH and CDR2 is LQKENI. J was trimmed by 6 bases and V by 3 bases; bases with no gene match: 9. The CDR3 sequence is 15 residues long. The DNA for the CDR3 is TGTGCCAGCTCACCTGATCGGACAGGGGCCTCCGAGCAGTACTTC. It specifies CASSPDRTGASEQYF.

J is TRBJ2-5 and V is TRBV11-2, with TRBD2 identical over 8 bases. V was pared by 1 base and J by 5 bases, with 3 bases of the junction left unmatched. This CDR3 has 14 amino acids. Germline-derived CDR1 and CDR2 are SGHAT and FQNNGV. CDR3 region: CASSLAGGVETQYF. In DNA form, the CDR3 reads TGTGCCAGCAGCTTAGCGGGGGGGGTGGAGACCCAGTACTTC.

The V and J genes are TRBV2 and TRBJ1-6, with D uncertain. The CDR3 loop spans 13 amino acids. From germline, CDR1 is SNHLY and CDR2 FYNNEI. Trimming pared 10 bases from V and 6 bases from J, leaving 13 bases between. The CDR3 loop is CATVDGRNSPLHF. The CDR3 region has the DNA TGTGCCACCGTGGACGGACGTAATTCACCCCTCCACTTT.

The chain recombines TRBV9 with TRBJ1-1; 7 nucleotides agree with TRBD1. With 3 bases clipped from V and 3 bases from J, the junction kept 8 bases outside the gene matches. The germline V gene encodes CDR1 SGDLS and CDR2 YYNGEE. The CDR3 covers 15 residues. The CDR3 DNA sequence: TGTGCCAGCAGCGCCAGTGACAGGGCCGACACTGAAGCTTTCTTT. Translated: CASSASDRADTEAFF.

The chain is built from TRBV6-6 and TRBJ1-2; the match to TRBD1 covers 7 bases. Per germline, CDR1 MNHNY and CDR2 SVGAGI (reference sequence). This CDR3 has 15 amino acids. The V gene end was trimmed by 5 bases and the J gene end by 6 bases; junction bases not matched to a gene: 12. CDR3 DNA: TGTGCCAGCAGTACCCCGGGACAGTCCTCTGATGGCTACACCTTC. Translation gives CASSTPGQSSDGYTF.

The chain has TRBV5-1 and TRBJ2-1; D tentatively fits TRBD1 or TRBD2 (5 bases each). Germline CDR1 and CDR2: SGHRS and YFSETQ. Trimming cost V 3 bases and J 6 bases, with 16 bases left between them. The CDR3 totals 15 residues. CDR3 DNA sequence: TGCGCCAGCAGCTCAGACAGAGGAGGAGGCAATGAGCAGTTCTTC. Translated, it gives CASSSDRGGGNEQFF.

The chain couples TRBV7-9 to TRBJ2-6, with D unclear. The CDR3 loop spans 16 amino acids. Germline CDR1 and CDR2: SEHNR and FQNEAQ (reference sequence). Trimming pared 0 bases from V and 2 bases from J, leaving 8 bases between. The CDR3 bases are TGTGCCAGCAGCTTAGCAAGGCCGGCTGGGGCCAACGTCCTGACTTTC. Its translation is CASSLARPAGANVLTF.

The chain couples TRBV5-4 to TRBJ2-2, with TRBD1 matching over 9 bases. The length of the CDR3 is 15 residues. CDR1 and CDR2 from the germline V gene are SGHNT and YYREEE (reference sequence). V was pared by 4 bases and J by 5 bases, with 6 bases of the junction left unmatched. The CDR3 coding sequence is TGTGCCAGCAGCCTAAGGACAGGGGCAACCGGGGAGCTGTTTTTT. Protein product: CASSLRTGATGELFF.

The V and J genes are TRBV21-1 and TRBJ1-5; no DNA check was done on the table's D call, TRBD1. TRBV21-1 has pseudogene status. The CDR3 loop spans 17 amino acids. CDR3 region: CASSKALDSNSNQPQHF. The CDR3 bases are TGTGCCAGCAGCAAAGCTCTGGACAGTAATAGCAATCAGCCCCAGCATTTT.

The J gene is TRBJ1-1, the V gene TRBV7-2, with 11 bases fitting TRBD1. The CDR3 loop spans 15 amino acids. The germline gives CDR1 SGHTA, CDR2 FQGNSA. The ends lost 4 bases at V and 4 bases at J; junction bases unmatched: 5. Here the CDR3 reads CASSSGDRGSTEAFF. The CDR3, as DNA: TGTGCCAGCAGCTCCGGGGACAGGGGGAGCACTGAAGCTTTCTTT.

The chain employs TRBV27 and TRBJ2-3; D call uncertain. CDR1 and CDR2 from the germline V gene are MNHEY and SMNVEV (reference sequence). V was trimmed by 2 bases and J by 2 bases, leaving 11 bases between them. The CDR3 totals 15 residues. The CDR3 protein is CASSLARRNTDTQYF. Written as DNA, the CDR3 is TGTGCCAGCAGTTTAGCGCGGCGGAACACAGATACGCAGTATTTT.

The chain uses TRBV7-2 and TRBJ1-2, with 11 bases lining up with TRBD1. The CDR3 covers 14 residues. Germline V gene data show CDR1 as SGHTA and CDR2 as FQGNSA. The trim removed 5 bases at V and 7 bases at J, leaving 6 bases unmatched. CDR3 nucleotide sequence: TGTGCCAGCAGCCCGCGGACAGGGGGCGCTGGCTACACCTTC. Translation gives CASSPRTGGAGYTF. The full variable domain, its missing parts supplied by reference TRBV7-2 and TRBJ1-2, is GAGVSQSPSNKVTEKGKDVELRCDPISGHTALYWYRQSLGQGLEFLIYFQGNSAPDKSGLPSDRFSAERTGGSVSTLTIQRTQQEDSAVYLCASSPRTGGAGYTFGSGTRLTVV.

The chain links TRBV7-2 to TRBJ2-3; 8 positions match TRBD2. CDR1 SGHTA and CDR2 FQGNSA come from the germline V gene. Trimming cost V 5 bases and J 12 bases; bases outside gene matches: 10. This CDR3 is 13 amino acids long. The CDR3 reads CASSMGLVRTQYF. DNA for the CDR3: TGTGCCAGCAGCATGGGACTAGTGAGGACACAGTATTTT. The variable domain in full, with the rest retrieved from reference TRBV7-2 and TRBJ2-3, is GAGVSQSPSNKVTEKGKDVELRCDPISGHTALYWYRQSLGQGLEFLIYFQGNSAPDKSGLPSDRFSAERTGGSVSTLTIQRTQQEDSAVYLCASSMGLVRTQYFGPGTRLTVL.

The chain is built from TRBV11-2 and TRBJ1-2, with D maybe TRBD1 (5 bases). In germline, CDR1 is SGHAT, CDR2 FQNNGV. The CDR3 contains 12 residues. V was cut by 7 bases and J by 6 bases, with 12 bases left in between. CDR3: CASTSGADGYTF. The CDR3 DNA follows: TGTGCCAGCACCTCCGGGGCGGATGGCTACACCTTC.

The sample holds one count of this clone. This sequence joins TRBV9 and TRBJ2-7; 7 nucleotides align to TRBD2. The J segment lost 2 bases and the V segment lost 0 bases, leaving 5 bases of the junction unmatched. The V gene's germline CDR1 is SGDLS and CDR2 YYNGEE. This CDR3 region has 15 residues. The CDR3 sequence: CASSVATSDAYEQYF. Here the CDR3 DNA reads TGTGCCAGCAGCGTAGCTACTAGCGACGCCTACGAGCAGTACTTC.

The chain combines TRBV11-2 with TRBJ2-6; 8 nucleotides align to TRBD1. The junction had 12 bases not matched to a gene; V was cut back by 0 bases and J by 2 bases. Germline CDR1 is SGHAT and CDR2 is FQNNGV. There are 20 residues in the CDR3. In DNA, the CDR3 is TGTGCCAGCAGCTTAGAACCCCTCGGCAGGGGGCGACCTGGGGCCAACGTCCTGACTTTC. This encodes CASSLEPLGRGRPGANVLTF.

The chain is built from TRBV6-5 and TRBJ1-6; D ambiguous. V shed 0 bases and J shed 0 bases, with 6 bases lying between them. Per the germline V gene, CDR1 is MNHEY and CDR2 is SVGAGI. The length of the CDR3 is 16 residues. This CDR3 is CASSYSQSSYNSPLHF. The DNA for the CDR3 is TGTGCCAGCAGTTACTCACAGAGCTCCTATAATTCACCCCTCCACTTT.

The chain links TRBV1 to TRBJ2-7; the D call in the table, TRBD2, was not verified against the DNA. TRBV1 is termed a pseudogene. This CDR3 has 17 residues. The CDR3, as DNA: TGCACCAGCAGCCAGGTGACTAGCGGGGTACTAACCTACGAGCAGTACTTC. Translating it yields CTSSQVTSGVLTYEQYF.

This clone appeared a single time. The chain employs TRBV14 and TRBJ2-1; 10 nucleotides match TRBD1. CDR1 and CDR2 from the germline V gene are SGHDN and FVKESK. The CDR3 is made up of 17 amino acids. V trimming: 4 bases; J trimming: 0 bases; junction bases outside the gene matches: 6. The CDR3 spells CASSLRQGAGSYNEQFF. CDR3 DNA: TGTGCCAGCAGCCTACGACAGGGGGCCGGCTCCTACAATGAGCAGTTCTTC.

This clone has a single count. The V call is TRBV6-5, the J call TRBJ2-7; TRBD2 aligns across 8 bases. The CDR3 spans 13 residues. Germline trimming cut 5 bases from V and 7 bases from J; bases unmatched to any gene: 7. Germline CDR1 reads MNHEY; CDR2 reads SVGAGI. The CDR3 spells CASSRPGTSEQYF. The CDR3 DNA is TGTGCCAGCAGTCGTCCCGGGACTAGTGAGCAGTACTTC.